A single sample gave rise to the 7 T cell receptor beta chains below, sequenced in a study of T cell repertoires in cytomegalovirus infection. TCRdb analysed the reads with MiXCR anew, one entry per CDR3 protein. The sample records about 600,000 distinct CDR3 sequences, 20% to 30% being singletons. Sequencing was carried out using CD8+ T cells from PBMCs. These receptors all stem from a human donor in good health (CMV status not recorded). Some clones in this sample may be carry-over from other donors' samples.

This clonotype came up once. This chain's CDR3 is CASSGGTRLTDTQYF. The CDR3 bases are TGTGCCAGCAGCGGGGGGACTCGGCTCACAGATACGCAGTATTTT. V and J are TRBV5-8 and TRBJ2-3; D might be TRBD2 (6 bases). This CDR3 is 15 amino acids long. V gave up 4 bases and J gave up 2 bases, with 14 bases separating them. In germline, CDR1 is SGHTS, CDR2 YDEGEE.

This chain joins TRBV7-3 and TRBJ1-3, with D perhaps TRBD1 (6 bases). Trimming cost V 5 bases and J 4 bases, with 15 bases left between them. CDR3 size: 15 residues. Germline-derived CDR1 and CDR2 are SGHTA and FQGTGA. The CDR3 loop is CASSPDGTGGNTIYF. The CDR3 nucleotides are TGTGCCAGCAGCCCCGACGGAACAGGGGGAAACACCATATATTTT.

Only a few counts were recorded for this clonotype. J is TRBJ1-6 and V is TRBV28; 8 bases fit TRBD1. This CDR3 has 16 residues. J was trimmed by 7 bases and V by 5 bases; bases with no gene match: 10. Germline V CDR1 and CDR2: MDHEN, SYDVKM. DNA of the CDR3: TGTGCCAGCAGTGCCCGACAGGGGCTAGGGAATTCACCCCTCCACTTT. This encodes CASSARQGLGNSPLHF. The whole variable domain, remainder taken from reference TRBV28 and TRBJ1-6, is DVKVTQSSRYLVKRTGEKVFLECVQDMDHENMFWYRQDPGLGLRLIYFSYDVKMKEKGDIPEGYSVSREKKERFSLILESASTNQTSMYLCASSARQGLGNSPLHFGNGTRLTVT.

In its sample, this clonotype was seen many times. The chain has TRBV12-3 or TRBV12-4 and TRBJ2-1; unclear D gene. V gave up 3 bases and J gave up 9 bases, with 6 bases separating them. This CDR3 contains 11 residues. As DNA, the CDR3 is TGTGCCAGCAGTTTTTTGGCTGAGCAGTTCTTC. Translated: CASSFLAEQFF.

Many counts were recorded for this clonotype. The rearrangement links TRBV7-3 to TRBJ2-1; D gene unclear. V was shortened by 5 bases and J by 1 base, with 15 bases between the two germline ends. The germline V gene encodes CDR1 SGHTA and CDR2 FQGTGA. This CDR3 has 16 residues. The CDR3 sequence: CASSAGRSRSYNEQFF. CDR3 DNA: TGTGCCAGCAGCGCTGGAAGATCTAGATCCTACAATGAGCAGTTCTTC.

This clonotype was counted at least ten times. This chain links TRBV7-2 with TRBJ1-1; D unclear. Germline loops: CDR1 SGHTA, CDR2 FQGNSA. V lost 1 base, J lost 3 bases, and 15 bases lay in between. This CDR3 is built from 16 residues. The CDR3 nucleotides read TGTGCCAGCAGCTTAGAGGGTTGGAGTGTAGACACTGAAGCTTTCTTT. This sequence encodes CASSLEGWSVDTEAFF.

About this clonotype: The junction and the germline gene differ at one end; a read error may be behind it. This rearrangement joins TRBV4-3 to TRBJ2-5; 10 nucleotides align to TRBD2. The V gene's germline CDR1 is LGHNA and CDR2 YSLEER. This CDR3 contains 14 residues. The CDR3 sequence is CVSSRTSGQETQYF. In DNA, the CDR3 is TGCGTCAGCAGCCGGACTAGCGGACAAGAGACCCAGTACTTC.